This T cell receptor (beta chain) was found in a study of immune heterogeneity within non-small cell lung tumors. By proportion, this clonotype is medium-sized. Germline-derived CDR1 and CDR2 are MNHEY and SMNVEV (reference sequence). V gave up 5 bases and J gave up 4 bases, with 15 bases separating them. The CDR3 covers 16 residues. With 32 V and 13 J primers, multiplex PCR amplified the TCR beta CDR3. Each CDR3 protein is one row after TCRdb ran MiXCR on the multiplex PCR reads. The sample yields some 10,000 distinct CDR3 sequences, 30% to 35% seen once. Template input, which was bulk tumor genomic DNA, totaled around 660 ng per sample. Several widely spaced biopsies per primary tumor were taken during surgery. Curative operations were performed on patients who had untreated, newly diagnosed non-small cell lung cancer.

The chain carries TRBV27 and TRBJ1-6, with TRBD1 as a possible D gene (5 bases). The sequence derives from a man aged 60 to 75 with non-small cell lung cancer. Specimen: lung tumor tissue. The CDR3 protein is CASSLVRGTYNSPLHF. The DNA of the CDR3 is TGTGCCAGCAGTCTCGTAAGGGGAACTTATAATTCACCCCTCCACTTT.